The 7 T cell receptor beta chains below come from one sample, sequenced in a study of early T cells in non-severe SARS-CoV-2 infection. TCRdb reanalysed the 5' RACE reads using MiXCR and keeps one entry per CDR3 protein. The sample holds 53,000 or so distinct CDR3 sequences; 10% to 15% are singletons and the top ten take approximately 2.5%. Sequenced material: whole blood, taken at baseline. All receptors derive from an adult who was a healthcare worker with PCR-confirmed SARS-CoV-2 infection or an uninfected control (not recorded which).

This chain connects TRBV4-2 to TRBJ2-7; 11 bases are a match to TRBD1. CDR3 length equals 14 residues. Looked up from germline, CDR1 is LGHNA and CDR2 is YNFKEQ. The trim removed 4 bases at V and 3 bases at J, leaving 2 bases unmatched. The CDR3 DNA is TGTGCCAGCAGCCCCGGGACAGGGGGCTACGAGCAGTACTTC. This codes for CASSPGTGGYEQYF.

This clonotype was observed a handful of times. This rearrangement joins TRBV7-9 to TRBJ1-4; D is perhaps TRBD1 (5 bases). With 5 bases removed from V and 3 bases from J, the gap between germline ends came to 16 bases. The germline gives CDR1 SEHNR, CDR2 FQNEAQ (reference sequence). The CDR3 is 16 residues long. This CDR3 reads CASSTLGGSPNEKLFF. The CDR3 DNA reads TGTGCCAGCAGCACCTTGGGGGGGTCCCCTAATGAAAAACTGTTTTTT.

This clonotype came up many times. The chain employs TRBV7-3 and TRBJ2-6; tentatively, D is TRBD1 or TRBD2 (5 bases each). Germline V lookup: CDR1 SGHTA, CDR2 FQGTGA. V was clipped by 5 bases and J by 2 bases, with 25 bases between them. The CDR3 spans 20 residues. The CDR3 nucleotides are TGTGCCAGCAGCCCACGGCGGGTGGAGCAGGGAACTACTGGGGCCAACGTCCTGACTTTC. Protein: CASSPRRVEQGTTGANVLTF.

This clonotype was detected many times. This chain connects TRBV11-3 to TRBJ2-7, with D unclear. V was shortened by 1 base and J by 1 base, with 5 bases between the two germline ends. Germline CDR1 is SGHNT and CDR2 is YENEEA. The CDR3 has 13 residues. The DNA for the CDR3 is TGTGCCAGCAGCTTAGGAGTGTCCTACGAGCAGTACTTC. This codes for CASSLGVSYEQYF.

This clonotype was detected a few times. The rearrangement joins TRBV28 to TRBJ1-4; D is perhaps TRBD1 (5 bases). This CDR3 region has 13 residues. The germline V and J ends were trimmed by 5 bases and 9 bases, with 13 bases remaining between them. The germline V gene has CDR1 MDHEN and CDR2 SYDVKM. Written as DNA, the CDR3 is TGTGCCAGCAGTCACCCGGGGACCAAAAAACTGTTTTTT. Its translation is CASSHPGTKKLFF.

V gene TRBV4-2 combines with J gene TRBJ2-2, with 10 bases identical to TRBD2. With V trimmed by 1 base and J by 7 bases, 9 bases remained unmatched. CDR1 and CDR2 (germline): LGHNA, YNFKEQ. The CDR3 extends over 17 amino acids. The CDR3 protein is CASSQALAGDSIGELFF. The CDR3, as DNA: TGTGCCAGCAGCCAAGCCCTAGCGGGAGATAGTATCGGGGAGCTGTTTTTT.

This clonotype was seen more than once but under ten times. V is TRBV9 and J is TRBJ2-1; 8 bases line up with TRBD2. V dropped 2 bases and J dropped 6; count of bases not matched to a gene: 10. CDR3 length: 16 residues. The germline V gene encodes CDR1 SGDLS and CDR2 YYNGEE. CDR3 coding DNA: TGTGCCAGCAGCGTCTCCCCCAGCGGGAGTGGCAATGAGCAGTTCTTC. Translating gives CASSVSPSGSGNEQFF.